This TCR beta chain was recorded in a study of control samples from healthy donors and cancer patients. V shed 6 bases and J 8 bases; nucleotides not matched to a gene: 4. CDR3 length equals 12 residues. CDR1 is MNHEY, CDR2 SVGAGI, per germline. Sequencing used immunoSEQ multiplex PCR; TCRdb keeps in-frame clones, though not all of them. The data hold 45,000 to 55,000 clones, with about 93% observed a single time. The sequenced sample was PBMCs. This TCR derives from a woman between 45 and 60 years old with head and neck cancer. The chain uses TRBV6-5 and TRBJ1-2; TRBD1 matches at 9 bases. CDR3 coding DNA: TGTGCCAGCAGCCGGGACAGGGCGGGCTACACCTTC. Translation gives CASSRDRAGYTF.